This T cell receptor (beta chain) emerged from a study of immune evolution from preneoplasia to lung adenocarcinoma. Two lung cancer pathologists independently confirmed each histologic diagnosis. Broader study findings: Top clone share appeared to fall from AAH through AIS, MIA, adenocarcinoma.

Sequencing was performed with immunoSEQ multiplex PCR; in TCRdb, only in-frame clones are kept and a portion is missing. The table records approximately 6,900 clones, roughly 80% of them present only once. In germline, CDR1 is MGHRA, CDR2 YSYEKL. This CDR3 spans 15 amino acids. Deletions cut 0 bases from V and 11 bases from J, with 19 bases between. In regard to this clone: Its specificity is not known.

Sequencing was performed on FFPE adjacent normal lung tissue. This chain joins TRBV4-1 and TRBJ1-1; possible D gene TRBD1, 5 bases. This TCR came from a person aged 65 to 85 with lung adenocarcinoma. CDR3: CASSQDRWGTRGAFF. DNA for the CDR3: TGCGCCAGCAGCCAAGATCGGTGGGGGACCCGGGGGGCTTTCTTT.